This TCR beta chain was profiled in a study of blood T cells in healthy people across ages. Germline V gene data show CDR1 as MNHEY and CDR2 as SVGAGI. The CDR3 runs 13 residues. The V end was cut by 2 bases, the J end by 3 bases, with 7 bases between. Primed by a sample-barcoded 5' primer and a J-beta primer mix, a second PCR proceeded for roughly 7 to 12 cycles. TCRdb reprocessed the 5' RACE reads with MiXCR, giving one entry per CDR3 protein. Of about 830,000 distinct CDR3 sequences in the sample, roughly 60% were seen once. Every donor gave 8 to 10 milliliters of peripheral blood. Sequencing used blood. This receptor was taken from a man aged 25-40 years in good health. This sequence joins TRBV6-5 and TRBJ1-2; a possible D gene is TRBD1 (6 bases). The CDR3 nucleotides read TGTGCCAGCAGTTACGCAGGGGACTATGGCTACACCTTC. It codes for CASSYAGDYGYTF.